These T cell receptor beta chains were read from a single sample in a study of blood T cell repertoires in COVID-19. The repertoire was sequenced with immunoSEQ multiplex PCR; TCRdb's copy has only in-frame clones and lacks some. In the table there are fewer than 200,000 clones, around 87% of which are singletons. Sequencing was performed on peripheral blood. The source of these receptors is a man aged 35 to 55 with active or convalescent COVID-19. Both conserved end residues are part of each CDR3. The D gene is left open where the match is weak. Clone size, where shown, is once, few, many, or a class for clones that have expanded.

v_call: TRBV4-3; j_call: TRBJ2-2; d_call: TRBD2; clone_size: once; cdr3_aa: CASSQALTSVQGSTGELFF; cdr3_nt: TGCGCCAGCAGCCAAGCTTTGACTAGCGTGCAGGGTTCTACCGGGGAGCTGTTTTTT
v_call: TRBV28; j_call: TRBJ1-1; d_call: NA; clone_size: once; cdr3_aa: CASITQGPGGEAFF; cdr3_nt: TGTGCCAGCATCACGCAGGGGCCGGGAGGTGAAGCTTTCTTT
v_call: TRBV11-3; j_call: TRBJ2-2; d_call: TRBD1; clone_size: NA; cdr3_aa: CASSPGQGQGTGELFF; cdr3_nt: TGTGCCAGCAGCCCCGGACAGGGGCAGGGCACCGGGGAGCTGTTTTTT
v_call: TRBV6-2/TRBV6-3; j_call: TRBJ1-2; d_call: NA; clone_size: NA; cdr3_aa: CASSHGSWVGYTF; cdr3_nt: TGTGCCAGCAGTCACGGGTCATGGGTTGGCTACACCTTC
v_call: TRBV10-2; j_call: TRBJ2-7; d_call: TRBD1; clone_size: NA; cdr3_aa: CASRYSTGEMMLASEQYF; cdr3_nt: TGCGCCAGCAGATACTCGACAGGGGAGATGATGTTGGCGTCCGAGCAGTACTTC
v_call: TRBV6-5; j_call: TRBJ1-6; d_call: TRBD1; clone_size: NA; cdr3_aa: CASSREGTGASPLHF; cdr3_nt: TGTGCCAGCAGCCGCGAGGGGACAGGGGCGTCACCCCTCCACTTT
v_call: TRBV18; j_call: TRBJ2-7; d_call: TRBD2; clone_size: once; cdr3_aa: CASSQTSGGGYEQYF; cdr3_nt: TGTGCCAGCTCACAGACTAGCGGGGGGGGCTACGAGCAGTACTTC
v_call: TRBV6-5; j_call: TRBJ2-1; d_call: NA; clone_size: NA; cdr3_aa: CASSLGPGNEQFF; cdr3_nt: TGTGCCAGCTCCCTGGGTCCAGGCAATGAGCAGTTCTTC
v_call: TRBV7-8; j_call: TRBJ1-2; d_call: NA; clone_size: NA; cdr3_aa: CASSGGLNYGYTF; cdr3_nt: TGTGCCAGCAGCGGAGGACTTAACTATGGCTACACCTTC
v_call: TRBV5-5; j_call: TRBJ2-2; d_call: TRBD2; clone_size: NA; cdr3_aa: CASTLPPGLAIAGELFF; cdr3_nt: TGTGCCAGCACCCTACCCCCCGGACTAGCGATCGCCGGGGAGCTGTTTTTT
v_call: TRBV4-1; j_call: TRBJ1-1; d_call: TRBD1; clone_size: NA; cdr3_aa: CASSQPPNARDSVHF; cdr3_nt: TGCGCCAGCAGCCAACCACCGAACGCACGGGACAGCGTTCACTTT
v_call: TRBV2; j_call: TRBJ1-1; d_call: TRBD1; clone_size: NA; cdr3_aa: CASSRDRVNTEAFF; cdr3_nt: TGTGCCAGCAGCCGGGACAGGGTGAACACTGAAGCTTTCTTT
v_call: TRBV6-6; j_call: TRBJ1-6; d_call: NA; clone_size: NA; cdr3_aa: CASIGHFNSPLHF; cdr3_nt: TGTGCCAGCATCGGACATTTTAATTCACCCCTCCACTTT
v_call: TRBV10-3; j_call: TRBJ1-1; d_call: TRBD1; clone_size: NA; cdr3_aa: CAISEVRGTGDTEAFF; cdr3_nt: TGTGCCATCAGTGAGGTTAGGGGTACAGGGGACACTGAAGCTTTCTTT
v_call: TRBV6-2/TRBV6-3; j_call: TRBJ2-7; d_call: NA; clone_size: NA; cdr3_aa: CASSRTPAEQYF; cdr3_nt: TGTGCCAGCAGCCGGACACCTGCAGAGCAGTACTTC
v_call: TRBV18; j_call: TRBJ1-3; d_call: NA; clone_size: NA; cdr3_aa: CASSPVPGQTVRNTIYF; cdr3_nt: TGTGCCAGCTCACCGGTGCCCGGACAGACGGTCCGAAACACCATATATTTT
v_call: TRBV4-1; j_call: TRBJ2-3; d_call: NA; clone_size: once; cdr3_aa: CASSQGARADTQYF; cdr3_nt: TGCGCCAGCAGCCAAGGCGCACGCGCAGATACGCAGTATTTT
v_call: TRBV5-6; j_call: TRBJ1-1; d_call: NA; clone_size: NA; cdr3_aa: CASSLGRGEGAFF; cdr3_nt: TGTGCCAGCAGCTTGGGGCGGGGGGAAGGAGCTTTCTTT
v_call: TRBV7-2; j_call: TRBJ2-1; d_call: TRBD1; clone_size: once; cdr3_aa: CASSLAAGGAYNEQFF; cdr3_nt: TGTGCCAGCAGCTTAGCGGCAGGGGGCGCCTACAATGAGCAGTTCTTC
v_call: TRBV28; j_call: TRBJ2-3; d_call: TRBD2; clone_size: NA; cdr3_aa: CASSTPFGLADTDTQYF; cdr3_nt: TGTGCCAGCAGCACTCCTTTCGGGCTAGCGGACACAGATACGCAGTATTTT
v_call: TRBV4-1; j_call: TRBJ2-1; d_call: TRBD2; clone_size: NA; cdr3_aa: CASSPPGLAGLEQFF; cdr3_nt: TGCGCCAGCAGCCCCCCCGGACTAGCGGGGCTTGAGCAGTTCTTC
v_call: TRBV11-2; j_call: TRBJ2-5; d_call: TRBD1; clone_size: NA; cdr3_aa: CASSLGAQGAYQETQYF; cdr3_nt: TGTGCCAGCAGCTTAGGAGCGCAGGGGGCGTACCAAGAGACCCAGTACTTC
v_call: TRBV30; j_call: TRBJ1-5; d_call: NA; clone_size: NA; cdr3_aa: CASRDNQGQPQHF; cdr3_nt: TGTGCCTCTCGGGACAACCAGGGGCAGCCCCAGCATTTT
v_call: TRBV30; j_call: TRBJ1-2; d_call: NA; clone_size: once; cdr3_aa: CASSSGRYYGYTF; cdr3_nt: TGTGCCTCCTCGAGCGGACGATACTATGGCTACACCTTC
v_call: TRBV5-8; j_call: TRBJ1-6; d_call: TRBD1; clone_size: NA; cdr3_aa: CAGQQGATGNSPLHF; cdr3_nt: TGTGCCGGACAACAGGGGGCAACGGGTAATTCACCCCTCCACTTT
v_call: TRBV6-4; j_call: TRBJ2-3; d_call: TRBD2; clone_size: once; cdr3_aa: CASSEGGGAFDTQYF; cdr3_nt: TGTGCCAGCAGTGAAGGCGGGGGGGCGTTTGATACGCAGTATTTT
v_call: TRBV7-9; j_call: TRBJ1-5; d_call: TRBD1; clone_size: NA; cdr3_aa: CASSQGQGAEHF; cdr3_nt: TGTGCCAGCAGCCAGGGACAGGGGGCGGAACATTTT
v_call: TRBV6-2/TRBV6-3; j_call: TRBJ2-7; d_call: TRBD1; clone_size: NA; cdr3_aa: CASSYTGEQYF; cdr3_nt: TGTGCCAGCAGTTACACAGGGGAACAGTACTTC
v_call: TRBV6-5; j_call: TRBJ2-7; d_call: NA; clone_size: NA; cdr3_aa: CASSNSAYEQYF; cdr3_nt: TGTGCCAGCAGCAACAGTGCCTACGAGCAGTACTTC
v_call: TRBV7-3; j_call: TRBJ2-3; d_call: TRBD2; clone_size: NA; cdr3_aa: CASSRTSGSTDTQYF; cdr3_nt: TGTGCCAGCAGCCGGACTAGCGGTAGCACAGATACGCAGTATTTT
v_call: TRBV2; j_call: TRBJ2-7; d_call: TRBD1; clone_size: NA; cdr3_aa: CASSPSGTGGKQYF; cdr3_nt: TGTGCCAGCAGTCCTTCCGGGACAGGGGGAAAGCAGTACTTC
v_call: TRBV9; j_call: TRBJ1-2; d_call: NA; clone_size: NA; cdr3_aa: CASSVDGGRGYTF; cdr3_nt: TGTGCCAGCAGCGTAGATGGGGGGAGAGGCTACACCTTC
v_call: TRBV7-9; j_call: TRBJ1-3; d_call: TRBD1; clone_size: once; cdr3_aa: CASSSGQGLSGNTIYF; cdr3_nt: TGTGCCAGCAGCTCGGGACAGGGTTTATCTGGAAACACCATATATTTT
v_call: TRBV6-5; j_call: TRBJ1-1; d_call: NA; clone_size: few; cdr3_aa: CASSYSGGRGGTEAFF; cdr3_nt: TGTGCCAGCAGTTACAGCGGGGGCCGGGGTGGCACTGAAGCTTTCTTT
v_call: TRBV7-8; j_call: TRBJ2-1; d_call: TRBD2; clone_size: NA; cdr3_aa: CASSPGTSGGPGAYNEQFF; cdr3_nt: TGTGCCAGCAGCCCGGGGACTAGCGGGGGGCCGGGGGCCTACAATGAGCAGTTCTTC
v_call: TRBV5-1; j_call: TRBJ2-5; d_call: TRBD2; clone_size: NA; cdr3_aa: CASSLGSSSGFQETQYF; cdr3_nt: TGCGCCAGCAGCTTGGGGTCTTCTAGCGGGTTCCAAGAGACCCAGTACTTC
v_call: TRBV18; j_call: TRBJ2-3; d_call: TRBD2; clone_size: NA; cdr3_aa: CASSVTSGGADTQYF; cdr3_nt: TGTGCCAGCTCAGTAACTAGCGGGGGGGCCGATACGCAGTATTTT